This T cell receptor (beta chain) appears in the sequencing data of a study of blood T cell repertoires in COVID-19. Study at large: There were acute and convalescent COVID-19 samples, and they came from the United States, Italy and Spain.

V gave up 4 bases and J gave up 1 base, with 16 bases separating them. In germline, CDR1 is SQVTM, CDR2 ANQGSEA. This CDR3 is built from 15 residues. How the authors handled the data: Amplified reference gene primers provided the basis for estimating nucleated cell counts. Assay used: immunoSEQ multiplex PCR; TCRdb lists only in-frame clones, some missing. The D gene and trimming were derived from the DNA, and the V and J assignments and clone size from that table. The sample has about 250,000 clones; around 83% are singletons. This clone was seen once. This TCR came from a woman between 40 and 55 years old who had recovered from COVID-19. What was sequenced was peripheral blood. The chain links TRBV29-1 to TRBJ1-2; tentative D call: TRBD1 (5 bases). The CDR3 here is CSVAPWAGLNYGYTF. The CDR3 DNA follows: TGCAGCGTTGCCCCGTGGGCAGGGCTTAACTATGGCTACACCTTC.